These 9 T cell receptor beta chains came from one sample sequenced in a study of blood T cell repertoires in COVID-19. The data were produced by immunoSEQ multiplex PCR, yet TCRdb's version contains in-frame clones alone and is incomplete. Altogether around 140,000 clones are present, about 80% being singletons, with the ten largest covering 5.5% to 7%. The sample comprised PBMCs or T cells enriched from blood (not recorded which). The source of these receptors is a woman aged 45-65 years who had recovered from COVID-19.

This chain joins TRBV7-6 and TRBJ2-5, with a possible D match to TRBD1 (6 bases). CDR1 is SGHVS, CDR2 FNYEAQ, per germline. Trimming stripped 3 bases from V and 2 bases from J, with 16 bases between. This CDR3 is 16 amino acids long. This chain's CDR3 is CASSFRGQLLQETQYF. The CDR3 DNA reads TGTGCCAGCAGCTTTCGAGGACAGCTACTACAAGAGACCCAGTACTTC.

This sequence joins TRBV5-1 and TRBJ2-2, with D perhaps matching TRBD1 (6 bases). The CDR3 length is 16 residues. V lost 0 bases and J 1 base, leaving 10 bases between the germline ends. Germline V gene sequence: CDR1 SGHRS, CDR2 YFSETQ. In DNA form, the CDR3 reads TGCGCCAGCAGCTTGGTAGGGACACGGAACACCGGGGAGCTGTTTTTT. This translates into CASSLVGTRNTGELFF.

The rearrangement links TRBV7-9 to TRBJ1-5, with D unclear. V lost 5 bases and J lost 4, with 12 bases in between. CDR3 length equals 14 residues. Germline V gene sequence: CDR1 SEHNR, CDR2 FQNEAQ (reference sequence). The CDR3 protein is CASSPREANQPQHF. CDR3 coding DNA: TGTGCCAGCAGCCCCCGGGAAGCAAATCAGCCCCAGCATTTT.

The chain combines TRBV5-8 with TRBJ1-6, with a weak D call TRBD1 (5 bases). This CDR3 contains 17 residues. Between the trimmed V and J ends, which lost 1 base and 6 bases, there was a span of 17 bases. The germline gives CDR1 SGHTS, CDR2 YDEGEE. CDR3 protein: CASSLNPSTAINSPLHF. CDR3 bases: TGTGCCAGCAGCTTGAATCCCTCGACAGCAATTAATTCACCCCTCCACTTT.

Written as DNA, the CDR3 is TGTGCCAGCAGCCCCCCTGAGCGGGGGGTCTCCTCCTACGAGCAGTACGTC. Translating it yields CASSPPERGVSSYEQYV. The chain carries TRBV7-3 and TRBJ2-7, with 9 bases matching TRBD2. With 5 bases clipped from V and 0 bases from J, the junction kept 11 bases outside the gene matches. The CDR3 length is 17 residues. Per the germline V gene, CDR1 is SGHTA and CDR2 is FQGTGA.

The V and J genes are TRBV20-1 and TRBJ1-2, with 9 positions matching TRBD1. This CDR3 contains 11 residues. The junction had 4 bases not matched to a gene; V was cut back by 7 bases and J by 7 bases. Looked up from germline, CDR1 is DFQATT and CDR2 is SNEGSKA (reference sequence). The CDR3 nucleotides read TGCAGTGTTTTGACAGGGGGTGGCTACACCTTC. It is translated as CSVLTGGGYTF.

This sequence joins TRBV6-4 and TRBJ2-2; TRBD2 aligns across 10 bases. Germline loops: CDR1 MRHNA, CDR2 SNTAGT. The CDR3 covers 16 residues. The V gene end was trimmed by 7 bases and the J gene end by 0 bases; junction bases not matched to a gene: 5. CDR3 DNA: TGTGCCAGCACCAAGAGCGGGGGGGCGAACACCGGGGAGCTGTTTTTT. It translates to CASTKSGGANTGELFF.

CDR3 coding DNA: TGCGCCAGCAGCCTGACAGGCCTTCCAAGCTCTGGAAACACCATATATTTT. Protein sequence: CASSLTGLPSSGNTIYF. The rearrangement joins TRBV4-1 to TRBJ1-3; tentatively, D is TRBD1 (6 bases). The ends were cut back, 4 bases at V and 0 bases at J, with 16 bases in the middle. The CDR3 has 17 residues. CDR1 and CDR2 from the germline V gene are MGHRA and YSYEKL.

This clone turned up a few times. The chain uses TRBV11-3 and TRBJ1-1; D gene unclear. The CDR3 is 12 amino acids. Germline CDR1 SGHNT, CDR2 YENEEA. V lost 3 bases to trimming and J lost 6 bases, with 8 bases between them. CDR3 residues: CASSLRGSEAFF. The CDR3 DNA reads TGTGCCAGCAGCTTGCGGGGTTCTGAAGCTTTCTTT.